The subject of this entry is one T cell receptor beta chain. This sample was included in a study of CD8 T cells in Susac syndrome. With random hexamers, reverse transcription was performed on roughly 0.5 to 1 ug of RNA. Across 54 Vbeta and 13 Jbeta, TCR beta CDR3 was amplified with immunoSEQ multiplex PCR. TCRdb passed the immunoSEQ multiplex PCR reads through MiXCR, listing each CDR3 protein once. Here the sample spans roughly 120,000 distinct CDR3 sequences, approximately 96% being singletons. The CDR3 totals 16 residues. CDR1 and CDR2 (germline): SNHLY, FYNNEI. The V gene lost 7 bases and the J gene lost 6 bases, with 21 bases spanning the gap. TCR beta sequencing covered blood CD8+ and CD4+ T cells.

Input material: CD4+ T cells from PBMCs. V gene TRBV2 combines with J gene TRBJ2-2, with D possibly TRBD1 on 6 matching bases. The receptor was derived from a human donor in good health. CDR3 sequence: CASNSPGTLAAGELFF. For the CDR3, the DNA is TGTGCCAGCAACTCACCCGGGACACTGGCCGCCGGGGAGCTGTTTTTT.